This T cell receptor beta chain was identified in a study of blood T cell repertoires in COVID-19. Background on the study: PBMCs, B-cell-depleted T cells, or T cells were the source of the cDNA or gDNA that made up the material.

The length of the CDR3 is 13 residues. CDR1 and CDR2 (germline): MNHEY, SVGAGI. The J segment lost 3 bases and the V segment lost 5 bases, leaving 4 bases of the junction unmatched. Per the original methods: Quantification of nucleated cells was approximated via reference gene primer amplification. This table comes from immunoSEQ multiplex PCR, and its TCRdb copy is limited to in-frame clones, with some not included. The V and J calls and clone size were taken over from that table, and D and trimming were inferred from the DNA. Seen here are 70,000 to 90,000 clones, roughly 77% observed once, and the top ten hold 24%.

The chain carries TRBV6-5 and TRBJ2-7; 7 bases align to TRBD1. Sequenced input: peripheral blood. The origin of this receptor is a human donor in a cohort sampled during active COVID-19. The DNA of the CDR3 is TGTGCCAGCAGTACCGGGACAGTCTACGAGCAGTACTTC. Its protein is CASSTGTVYEQYF.